The 10 T cell receptor beta chains in this list originate from one sample, sequenced in a study of blood T cell repertoires in COVID-19 (dated by TCRdb to the early 2020s). To prepare the library, the immunoSEQ multiplex PCR assay was applied. Entries here come from immuneACCESS through TCRdb and include only in-frame sequences with V and J called. Some clones fail to appear in such tables; in the studies checked, an unresolved V gene covers under half of the shortfall, and the cause of the remainder is unknown. This sample gives some 21,000 clones in total; around 90% of them show up just once. Together, the top ten hold over 15% of the sample. The sequenced sample consisted of peripheral blood. The receptors here all came from a human donor in a cohort sampled during active COVID-19.

The chain recombines TRBV5-1 with TRBJ1-4, with TRBD1 matching over 7 bases. Germline values: CDR1 SGHRS, CDR2 YFSETQ. The junction had 7 bases not matched to a gene; V was cut back by 3 bases and J by 2 bases. The CDR3 loop spans 16 amino acids. CDR3 DNA sequence: TGCGCCAGCAGCTCCGGACCGGGACAGACTAATGAAAAACTGTTTTTT. Amino acids: CASSSGPGQTNEKLFF.

The V and J genes are TRBV7-9 and TRBJ1-5; 7 nucleotides match TRBD1. The CDR3 sequence is 16 residues long. V lost 1 base and J lost 5; bases outside the gene matches: 8. The germline CDR1 and CDR2 sequences are SEHNR and FQNEAQ (reference sequence). The CDR3 reads CASSLGGRQGHQPQHF. Written as DNA, the CDR3 is TGTGCCAGCAGCTTAGGTGGTCGACAGGGCCATCAGCCCCAGCATTTT. The full variable domain, in which reference TRBV7-9 and TRBJ1-5 provide the parts outside the CDR3, is DTGVSQNPRHKITKRGQNVTFRCDPISEHNRLYWYRQTLGQGPEFLTYFQNEAQLEKSRLLSDRFSAERPKGSFSTLEIQRTEQGDSAMYLCASSLGGRQGHQPQHFGDGTRLSIL.

This chain connects TRBV6-1 to TRBJ1-2, with D tentatively TRBD1 (5 bases). From germline, CDR1 is MNHNS and CDR2 SASEGT. The CDR3 loop spans 15 amino acids. Trimming cost V 1 base and J 4 bases, with 13 bases left between them. For the CDR3, the DNA is TGTGCCAGCAGTGAAGGGGGCTGGGGGGGCTATGGCTACACCTTC. Protein product: CASSEGGWGGYGYTF.

The J gene is TRBJ1-2, the V gene TRBV7-3; D might be TRBD1 (6 bases). This CDR3 spans 14 amino acids. V was trimmed by 1 base and J by 6 bases, leaving 12 bases between them. CDR1 and CDR2 from the germline V gene are SGHTA and FQGTGA. CDR3 amino acids: CASSLNGAGDGYTF. The CDR3 DNA follows: TGTGCCAGCAGCTTAAATGGGGCAGGGGATGGCTACACCTTC.

This clone was seen a few times. V is TRBV10-1 and J is TRBJ1-1; 7 nucleotides match TRBD1. Germline CDR1 WNHNN, CDR2 SYGVQD (reference sequence). The CDR3 loop spans 16 amino acids. Trimming removed 0 bases from V and 0 bases from J; junction bases left unmatched: 4. This CDR3 is CASSESMGQMNTEAFF. The DNA of the CDR3 is TGCGCCAGCAGTGAGTCGATGGGACAGATGAACACTGAAGCTTTCTTT.

J is TRBJ2-2 and V is TRBV9, with a tentative D call TRBD2 (5 bases). CDR3 length equals 16 residues. The ends were cut back, 2 bases at V and 2 bases at J, with 13 bases in the middle. Germline assignment: CDR1 SGDLS and CDR2 YYNGEE. The CDR3 DNA is TGTGCCAGCAGCGTCGGAAAGCGGATTAACACCGGGGAGCTGTTTTTT. Its protein product is CASSVGKRINTGELFF.

V and J are TRBV4-1 and TRBJ1-2; no firm D call. The germline CDR1 and CDR2 sequences are MGHRA and YSYEKL. With 3 bases removed from V and 0 bases from J, the gap between germline ends came to 11 bases. The CDR3 spans 15 residues. CDR3 sequence (DNA): TGCGCCAGCAGCCACAAGAAGAGTCCTAACTATGGCTACACCTTC. Protein: CASSHKKSPNYGYTF.

The chain couples TRBV6-5 to TRBJ2-1, with 9 bases aligning to TRBD2. CDR1 is MNHEY, CDR2 SVGAGI, per germline. With V trimmed by 7 bases and J by 4 bases, 5 bases remained unmatched. The CDR3 is 14 amino acids. CDR3 DNA sequence: TGTGCCAGCATCGCTAGCGGGGTTTACAATGAGCAGTTCTTC. It translates to CASIASGVYNEQFF.

The chain links TRBV18 to TRBJ1-1; 8 positions match TRBD1. The trim removed 4 bases at V and 0 bases at J, leaving 4 bases unmatched. The CDR3 consists of 15 residues. CDR1 is KGHSH and CDR2 is LQKENI in the germline V gene. The CDR3 sequence: CASSLEQGVNTEAFF. The CDR3 DNA is TGTGCCAGCTCACTTGAACAGGGGGTGAACACTGAAGCTTTCTTT.

The rearrangement uses TRBV25-1 and TRBJ1-1; D uncertain. V was trimmed by 2 bases and J by 1 base, leaving 11 bases between them. CDR3 length: 15 amino acids. Germline V gene sequence: CDR1 MGHDK, CDR2 SYGVNS. The CDR3 protein is CASSEALSGNTEAFF. The CDR3 region has the DNA TGTGCCAGCAGTGAAGCTCTCTCAGGGAACACTGAAGCTTTCTTT.